This TCR beta chain emerged from a study of T cells in Graves' hyperthyroidism and ophthalmopathy. Graves' hyperthyroidism is called stable when ophthalmopathy does not progress within 18 months. Each patient was aged 18 to 65 and had newly diagnosed hyperthyroidism of under 2 months' duration. The germline CDR1 and CDR2 sequences are MNHEY and SMNVEV (reference sequence). CDR3 length: 14 amino acids. With V trimmed by 6 bases and J by 0 bases, 4 bases remained unmatched. Ten or more counts support this clonotype. Amplification of TCR beta CDR3 regions was performed using RNA transcripts as template. First-round RT-PCR of the TCR CDR3 relied on the HTBI primer set. TCRdb redid the calling of the multiplex PCR reads with MiXCR, one entry per CDR3 protein. The sample has about 210,000 distinct CDR3 sequences, 17% seen once.

Sequenced sample: blood. The J gene is TRBJ2-7, the V gene TRBV27; 8 bases line up with TRBD1. The TCR originated in a middle-aged man with Graves' hyperthyroidism. In DNA form, the CDR3 reads TGTGCCAGCAGGAGACAGGGGTACTCCTACGAGCAGTACTTC. Translating gives CASRRQGYSYEQYF.